The source of this T cell receptor beta chain is a study of blood T cell repertoires in COVID-19. Turning to the study itself: The analysed material was cDNA or gDNA that came from T cells, B-cell-depleted T cells, or PBMCs.

CDR3 length equals 14 residues. The V gene's germline CDR1 is MNHEY and CDR2 SVGAGI. V trimming: 5 bases; J trimming: 5 bases; junction bases outside the gene matches: 4. Original analysis: Estimation of nucleated cell counts was performed using reference gene primer amplification. TCRdb's table, derived via immunoSEQ multiplex PCR, lists solely in-frame clones and lacks some. Clonal size and the V and J genes are those of that table, whereas D and trimming came from the DNA. The data hold 200,000 to 250,000 clones, with around four fifths observed a single time. Sequences were obtained from peripheral blood. This clonotype was obtained from an elderly woman with COVID-19, enrolled during active disease. The chain has TRBV6-5 and TRBJ2-4, with 9 bases lining up with TRBD1. The DNA for the CDR3 is TGTGCCAGCAGTAAATGGACAGGGGAAAACATTCAGTACTTC. Translating it yields CASSKWTGENIQYF.